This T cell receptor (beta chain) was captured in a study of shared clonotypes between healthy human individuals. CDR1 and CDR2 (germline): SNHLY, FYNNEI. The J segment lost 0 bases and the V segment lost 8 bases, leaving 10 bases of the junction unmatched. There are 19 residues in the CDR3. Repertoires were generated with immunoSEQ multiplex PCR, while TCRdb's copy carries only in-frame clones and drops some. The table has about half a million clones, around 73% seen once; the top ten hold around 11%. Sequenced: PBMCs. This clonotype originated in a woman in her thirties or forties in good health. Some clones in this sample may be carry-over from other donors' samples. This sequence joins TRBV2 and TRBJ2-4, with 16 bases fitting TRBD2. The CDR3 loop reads CASCQGLAGGPRAKNIQYF. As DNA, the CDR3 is TGTGCCAGCTGCCAGGGACTAGCGGGAGGGCCTCGAGCCAAAAACATTCAGTACTTC.